These 11 T cell receptor beta chains were all obtained from the same sample, sequenced in a study of PD-1 blockade in classical Hodgkin lymphoma (dated by TCRdb to the early 2020s). The time point label, read with the paper, signifies: cycle 2 day 1 (C2D1) of nivolumab. Relapse after autologous stem cell transplantation had occurred in all trial patients, and cohorts A, B and C were distinguished by prior brentuximab vedotin exposure. Receptor libraries were prepared by the immunoSEQ multiplex PCR assay. Drawn from immuneACCESS, this table holds only the in-frame rearrangements with V and J called that TCRdb kept. Clones are partly lost; checked studies trace under half to an unresolved V gene and leave the rest unexplained. Recorded for this sample are about 94,000 clones; roughly nine tenths of them occurred a single time. Of the sample, roughly 10% falls within the top ten clones. Sequences were derived from peripheral blood mononuclear cells (PBMCs), sampled before the second cycle of nivolumab. These receptors came from a human donor with classical Hodgkin lymphoma.

V usage is TRBV19 and J usage is TRBJ2-7; a possible D gene is TRBD1 (6 bases). Germline V gene lookup returns CDR1 LNHDA and CDR2 SQIVND (reference sequence). V was cut by 5 bases and J by 2 bases, with 13 bases left in between. The CDR3 sequence is 14 residues long. The CDR3 nucleotides are TGTGCCAGTAGTGCCTCAGGGGACCCCTACGAGCAGTACTTC. Amino acid sequence: CASSASGDPYEQYF.

This chain uses TRBV19 with TRBJ2-7, with TRBD1 matching over 8 bases. The CDR3 runs to 15 residues. Per germline, CDR1 LNHDA and CDR2 SQIVND (reference sequence). V dropped 6 bases and J dropped 7; count of bases not matched to a gene: 14. CDR3 in DNA: TGTGCCAGTAGACGCGCCGGGACAGGCTCGAGGGAGCAGTACTTC. This codes for CASRRAGTGSREQYF.

This chain's CDR3 is CASSLAGNTEAFF. For the CDR3, the DNA is TGTGCCAGCAGCTTAGCCGGGAACACTGAAGCTTTCTTT. The V and J genes are TRBV11-3 and TRBJ1-1; D call uncertain. The CDR3 is 13 residues long. The V end lost 1 base, the J end lost 1 base, and 4 bases lay between the germline ends. The germline gives CDR1 SGHNT, CDR2 YENEEA.

The chain links TRBV27 to TRBJ2-7; 9 nucleotides line up with TRBD1. The CDR3 is made up of 15 amino acids. J was trimmed by 3 bases and V by 7 bases; bases with no gene match: 10. Germline CDR1 reads MNHEY; CDR2 reads SMNVEV (reference sequence). The CDR3 DNA sequence: TGTGCCAGCAAACCCGACAGGGGGTTTATCTACGAGCAGTACTTC. As protein: CASKPDRGFIYEQYF.

This chain links TRBV2 with TRBJ2-7; 9 bases align to TRBD1. With V trimmed by 6 bases and J by 0 bases, 3 bases remained unmatched. The CDR3 loop spans 14 amino acids. Germline V gene sequence: CDR1 SNHLY, CDR2 FYNNEI. The CDR3 loop reads CASSPDRGSYEQYF. As DNA, the CDR3 is TGTGCCAGCAGCCCGGACAGGGGCTCCTACGAGCAGTACTTC.

The chain links TRBV7-6 to TRBJ2-3, with TRBD2 matching 7 bases. V was pared by 1 base and J by 2 bases, with 9 bases of the junction left unmatched. Germline V lookup: CDR1 SGHVS, CDR2 FNYEAQ. CDR3 length equals 17 residues. The DNA of the CDR3 is TGTGCCAGCAGCTTAGTGGGGGGAGCGGGGTCCACAGATACGCAGTATTTT. Protein product: CASSLVGGAGSTDTQYF.

The chain joins TRBV30 to TRBJ2-3; the match to TRBD2 covers 10 bases. The trim removed 3 bases at V and 9 bases at J, leaving 12 bases unmatched. This CDR3 has 15 amino acids. Germline V lookup: CDR1 GTSNPN, CDR2 SVGIG (reference sequence). In DNA form, the CDR3 reads TGTGCCTGGAGGTCGGGGCTAGCGGGAGTTGAGACGCAGTATTTT. Translation gives CAWRSGLAGVETQYF.

DNA for the CDR3: TGCGCCAGCAGCTTGGTGGGGGAGGTTTATAGCAATCAGCCCCAGCATTTT. Its translation is CASSLVGEVYSNQPQHF. The V call is TRBV5-1, the J call TRBJ1-5; a weak D match, TRBD1 (5 bases). V was shortened by 0 bases and J by 0 bases, with 13 bases between the two germline ends. Germline V lookup: CDR1 SGHRS, CDR2 YFSETQ. The CDR3 contains 17 residues.

The genes are TRBV9 and TRBJ2-7; D unresolved. The CDR3 totals 13 residues. Trimming stripped 4 bases from V and 5 bases from J, with 13 bases between. CDR1 SGDLS and CDR2 YYNGEE come from the germline V gene. The CDR3 reads CASSRELRNEQYF. The CDR3 DNA reads TGTGCCAGCAGCCGCGAGCTGAGAAACGAGCAGTACTTC.

The chain carries TRBV28 and TRBJ1-2; D gene ambiguous. Trimming removed 4 bases from V and 4 bases from J, with 10 bases in between. The CDR3 covers 13 residues. From germline, CDR1 is MDHEN and CDR2 SYDVKM. This CDR3 is CASSWAFVYGYTF. Here the CDR3 DNA reads TGTGCCAGCAGTTGGGCGTTTGTCTATGGCTACACCTTC.

CDR3 nucleotides: TGTGCCAGCAGCTTAGAAGGAAGCTCCTACGAGCAGTACTTC. It specifies CASSLEGSSYEQYF. The V gene is TRBV7-6, the J gene TRBJ2-7; D unresolved. Trimming stripped 1 base from V and 0 bases from J, with 7 bases between. This CDR3 has 14 residues. The germline CDR1 and CDR2 sequences are SGHVS and FNYEAQ. Full variable domain (outside the CDR3, taken from reference TRBV7-6 and TRBJ2-7): GAGVSQSPRYKVTKRGQDVALRCDPISGHVSLYWYRQALGQGPEFLTYFNYEAQQDKSGLPNDRFSAERPEGSISTLTIQRTEQRDSAMYRCASSLEGSSYEQYFGPGTRLTVT.